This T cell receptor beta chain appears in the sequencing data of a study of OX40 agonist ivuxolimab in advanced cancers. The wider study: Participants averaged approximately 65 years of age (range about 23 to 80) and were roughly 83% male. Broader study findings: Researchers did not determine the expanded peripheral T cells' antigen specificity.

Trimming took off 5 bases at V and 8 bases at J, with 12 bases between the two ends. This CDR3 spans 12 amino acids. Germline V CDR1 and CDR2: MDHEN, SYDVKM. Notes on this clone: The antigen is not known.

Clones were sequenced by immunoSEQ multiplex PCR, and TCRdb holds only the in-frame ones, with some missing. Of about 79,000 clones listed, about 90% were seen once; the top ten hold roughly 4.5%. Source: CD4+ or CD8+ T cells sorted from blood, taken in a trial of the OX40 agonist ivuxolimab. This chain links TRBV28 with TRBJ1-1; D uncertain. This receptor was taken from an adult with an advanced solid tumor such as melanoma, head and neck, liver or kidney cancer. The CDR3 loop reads CASSPFTQEAFF. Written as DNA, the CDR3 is TGTGCCAGCAGTCCTTTTACTCAAGAAGCTTTCTTT.